This T cell receptor beta chain is drawn from a study of T cells in Graves' hyperthyroidism and ophthalmopathy. Regarding the study as a whole: The blood repertoire included most of the expanded thyroid clonotypes above 0.001. Ophthalmopathy stood apart from stable hyperthyroidism in a 13 V-J model.

This clonotype was counted ten times or more. Its antigen is unidentified. This CDR3 contains 14 residues. Trimming removed 5 bases from V and 10 bases from J, with 18 bases in between. The TCR beta CDR3 regions underwent amplification using RNA transcripts as the source. RT-PCR in the first round (using the HTBI primer set) targeted the TCR CDR3. TCRdb analysed the multiplex PCR reads with MiXCR anew, one entry per CDR3 protein. The table lists roughly 700,000 distinct CDR3 sequences, 17% of them singletons. Clinical symptoms, serum thyroxine, TRAb, thyroid ultrasound and orbital computed tomography established diagnosis.

The chain joins TRBV12-3 or TRBV12-4 to TRBJ2-1; maybe TRBD1 (5 bases). The source material was blood. The TCR originated in a man aged 50 or older with Graves' hyperthyroidism. The CDR3 nucleotides are TGTGCCAGCAGTCTGAGGCAGGGTATAAGGGAGCAGTTCTTC. Translating gives CASSLRQGIREQFF.